This TCR beta chain was recovered during a study of T cell changes during pregnancy in multiple sclerosis. With 1 base removed from V and 4 bases from J, the gap between germline ends came to 10 bases. Germline V lookup: CDR1 SGHDN, CDR2 FVKESK. This CDR3 comprises 15 residues. Produced via immunoSEQ multiplex PCR; TCRdb's table is partial and in-frame only. The sample contains roughly 90,000 clones, less than 95% of which appear only once. The genes are TRBV14 and TRBJ1-4; D might be TRBD1 (6 bases). The receptor was isolated from a female donor with multiple sclerosis, enrolled in a pregnancy study. The material was peripheral blood, obtained before pregnancy. The CDR3 sequence: CASSQVRGSNEKLFF. The DNA for the CDR3 is TGTGCCAGCAGCCAAGTCAGGGGTAGTAATGAAAAACTGTTTTTT.